These 27 T cell receptor beta chains were sequenced from one sample in a study of CD8 T cells in Susac syndrome. Reverse transcription used about 0.45 to 1 ug RNA and random hexamers. MiXCR, applied by TCRdb to the immunoSEQ multiplex PCR reads, yields one record per CDR3 protein. The sample records about 180,000 distinct CDR3 sequences, 85% to 95% being singletons. Sequencing used CD4+ T cells from PBMCs. The receptors were sampled from a human donor with Susac syndrome.

V and J are TRBV4-2 and TRBJ2-4; D perhaps matches TRBD2 (6 bases). The CDR3 spans 17 residues. V lost 0 bases to trimming and J lost 0 bases, with 12 bases between them. Germline-derived CDR1 and CDR2 are LGHNA and YNFKEQ. Here the CDR3 DNA reads TGTGCCAGCAGCCAAGATAGGGCGGGATTAGCCAAAAACATTCAGTACTTC. Its protein is CASSQDRAGLAKNIQYF.

Only one count was recorded for this clonotype. The chain is built from TRBV29-1 and TRBJ1-1, with D possibly matching TRBD1 (5 bases). Trimming pared 0 bases from V and 10 bases from J, leaving 9 bases between. This CDR3 region has 11 residues. Germline CDR1 and CDR2: SQVTM and ANQGSEA. CDR3 loop: CSVEDSGRAFF. CDR3 DNA sequence: TGCAGCGTTGAAGATTCAGGGCGAGCTTTCTTT.

This chain joins TRBV9 and TRBJ1-2, with no clear D. Germline-derived CDR1 and CDR2 are SGDLS and YYNGEE. Between the trimmed V and J ends, which lost 0 bases and 4 bases, there was a span of 10 bases. The CDR3 covers 14 residues. CDR3 in DNA: TGTGCCAGCAGCGTAGTAGAGAGGCCCTATGGCTACACCTTC. As protein: CASSVVERPYGYTF.

The J gene is TRBJ2-7, the V gene TRBV5-6; tentative D call: TRBD2 (6 bases). Trimming pared 4 bases from V and 9 bases from J, leaving 17 bases between. Germline-derived CDR1 and CDR2 are SGHDT and YYEEEE. This CDR3 spans 13 amino acids. In DNA, the CDR3 is TGTGCCAGCAGCCCCCGGGACTTCACCTTGCAGTACTTC. Its translation: CASSPRDFTLQYF.

This clonotype was picked up one time. The chain recombines TRBV29-1 with TRBJ2-1; possible D gene TRBD2, 6 bases. Germline V lookup: CDR1 SQVTM, CDR2 ANQGSEA. V was trimmed by 1 base and J by 9 bases, leaving 10 bases between them. This CDR3 contains 12 residues. The CDR3 region has the DNA TGCAGCGTTGAAGGGGTAGCGGCTGAGCAGTTCTTC. This encodes CSVEGVAAEQFF.

J is TRBJ1-2 and V is TRBV25-1; unclear D gene. Germline CDR1 and CDR2: MGHDK and SYGVNS. The V gene lost 2 bases and the J gene lost 4 bases, with 5 bases spanning the gap. The CDR3 is 12 residues long. CDR3 amino acids: CASSELGYGYTF. As DNA, the CDR3 is TGTGCCAGCAGTGAACTAGGCTATGGCTACACCTTC.

This clonotype was seen just once. The chain combines TRBV12-3 or TRBV12-4 with TRBJ1-2; D is unclear. Deletions cut 8 bases from V and 3 bases from J, with 7 bases between. This CDR3 spans 11 amino acids. This CDR3 is CASEQYYGYTF. CDR3 sequence (DNA): TGTGCCAGCGAACAGTACTATGGCTACACCTTC.

The chain employs TRBV4-2 and TRBJ1-4; 7 bases agree with TRBD1. The CDR3 covers 16 residues. From germline, CDR1 is LGHNA and CDR2 YNFKEQ. With V trimmed by 0 bases and J by 5 bases, 6 bases remained unmatched. As DNA, the CDR3 is TGTGCCAGCAGCCAAGATTTGCAGGGGGAAAATGAAAAACTGTTTTTT. Protein: CASSQDLQGENEKLFF.

The chain carries TRBV7-9 and TRBJ2-7; tentative D call: TRBD1 (6 bases). The V end was cut by 5 bases, the J end by 1 base, with 12 bases between. This CDR3 contains 14 residues. The V gene's germline CDR1 is SEHNR and CDR2 FQNEAQ (reference sequence). The CDR3 sequence is CASSAQGASYEQYF. In nucleotides, the CDR3 is TGTGCCAGCAGCGCACAGGGTGCTTCCTACGAGCAGTACTTC.

This chain joins TRBV7-2 and TRBJ1-5, with D possibly TRBD1 on 5 matching bases. Trimming took off 0 bases at V and 7 bases at J, with 7 bases between the two ends. This CDR3 region has 13 residues. Germline assignment: CDR1 SGHTA and CDR2 FQGNSA. The CDR3 DNA sequence: TGTGCCAGCAGCTTAGCAGACAGCCAGCCCCAGCATTTT. It translates to CASSLADSQPQHF.

This chain connects TRBV5-1 to TRBJ2-2, with a weak D call TRBD2 (5 bases). The CDR3 runs 14 residues. Between the trimmed V and J ends, which lost 5 bases and 5 bases, there was a span of 13 bases. Germline assignment: CDR1 SGHRS and CDR2 YFSETQ. CDR3 DNA: TGCGCCAGCAGTCTGGCCTCGGGGACCGGGGAGCTGTTTTTT. Residues: CASSLASGTGELFF.

The CDR3 loop reads CASSWSPPLPGQNNSPLHF. CDR3 DNA sequence: TGTGCCAGCAGTTGGTCCCCTCCACTACCGGGACAGAATAATTCACCCCTCCACTTT. The V gene is TRBV27, the J gene TRBJ1-6; 7 positions agree with TRBD1. Germline V gene lookup returns CDR1 MNHEY and CDR2 SMNVEV (reference sequence). The CDR3 loop spans 19 amino acids. V dropped 4 bases and J dropped 5; count of bases not matched to a gene: 17.

The chain couples TRBV12-3 or TRBV12-4 to TRBJ1-5; 10 nucleotides match TRBD1. The V segment lost 6 bases and the J segment 3 bases; nucleotides outside the gene matches: 5. CDR3 length equals 15 residues. This CDR3 is CASSRQGAVNQPQHF. CDR3 nucleotides: TGTGCCAGCAGCCGACAGGGGGCGGTCAATCAGCCCCAGCATTTT.

The chain links TRBV29-1 to TRBJ2-2; the D is unclear. There are 14 residues in the CDR3. V dropped 7 bases and J dropped 0 bases, with 12 bases sitting between them. Germline loops: CDR1 SQVTM, CDR2 ANQGSEA. The CDR3 DNA reads TGCAGCGCTATCCCGGCCACGAACACCGGGGAGCTGTTTTTT. Translating gives CSAIPATNTGELFF.

V gene TRBV9 combines with J gene TRBJ1-1; D unresolved. Germline lookup yields CDR1 SGDLS and CDR2 YYNGEE. The V and J ends lost 0 bases and 1 base respectively, with 4 bases between them. CDR3 length equals 13 residues. CDR3 sequence: CASSVDENTEAFF. Here the CDR3 DNA reads TGTGCCAGCAGCGTAGATGAGAACACTGAAGCTTTCTTT.

This chain uses TRBV11-2 with TRBJ2-1; D could derive from TRBD1 or TRBD2 (5 bases each). Germline V gene lookup returns CDR1 SGHAT and CDR2 FQNNGV. The CDR3 runs to 14 residues. The ends were cut back, 4 bases at V and 15 bases at J, with 22 bases in the middle. CDR3 loop: CASSYEISGAHPFF. In nucleotides, the CDR3 is TGTGCCAGCAGCTACGAAATATCCGGGGCCCACCCGTTCTTC.

The chain combines TRBV11-2 with TRBJ2-1; 8 nucleotides agree with TRBD2. With 5 bases clipped from V and 7 bases from J, the junction kept 7 bases outside the gene matches. Germline V gives CDR1 SGHAT, CDR2 FQNNGV. The CDR3 has 14 residues. CDR3 DNA sequence: TGTGCCAGCAGCCTCCTTGGCGGGAGGAATGAGCAGTTCTTC. Its protein is CASSLLGGRNEQFF.

The chain couples TRBV12-5 to TRBJ1-6; 10 bases map to TRBD1. The CDR3 totals 16 residues. Germline-derived CDR1 and CDR2 are LGHNT and FRNRAP. V shed 2 bases and J 5 bases; nucleotides not matched to a gene: 3. Here the CDR3 DNA reads TGTGCTAGTGGTTTGCCCGGGACAGGGGATAATTCACCCCTCCACTTT. Translation: CASGLPGTGDNSPLHF.

The chain joins TRBV3-1 to TRBJ2-7; D gene unclear. The V gene's germline CDR1 is LGHDT and CDR2 YNNKEL (reference sequence). Trimming cost V 3 bases and J 4 bases, with 10 bases left between them. The CDR3 totals 13 residues. The CDR3 is CASSHSRSYEQYF. The CDR3 coding sequence is TGTGCCAGCAGCCACTCGCGGAGTTACGAGCAGTACTTC.

This clonotype was picked up one time. The genes are TRBV20-1 and TRBJ2-3; D is unclear. Trimming pared 1 base from V and 2 bases from J, leaving 7 bases between. Per the germline V gene, CDR1 is DFQATT and CDR2 is SNEGSKA (reference sequence). The CDR3 spans 13 residues. CDR3 in amino acids: CSARGTPTDTQYF. In DNA, the CDR3 is TGCAGTGCTAGAGGGACGCCCACAGATACGCAGTATTTT.

The chain is built from TRBV5-1 and TRBJ1-6; no firm D call. CDR1 and CDR2 (germline): SGHRS, YFSETQ. CDR3 size: 15 residues. The V end lost 0 bases, the J end lost 8 bases, and 12 bases lay between the germline ends. The CDR3 loop reads CASSLGPTQDSPLHF. The DNA of the CDR3 is TGCGCCAGCAGCTTGGGTCCTACTCAAGATTCACCCCTCCACTTT.

The chain links TRBV12-3 or TRBV12-4 to TRBJ2-3; D is unresolved. V lost 6 bases, J lost 3 bases, and 10 bases lay in between. The CDR3 has 13 amino acids. DNA of the CDR3: TGTGCCAGCAGACCCAGAGAGACAGATACGCAGTATTTT. Protein product: CASRPRETDTQYF.

This clonotype was seen once. The chain combines TRBV5-6 with TRBJ2-1; D remains unclear. Per the germline V gene, CDR1 is SGHDT and CDR2 is YYEEEE. V lost 2 bases to trimming and J lost 0 bases, with 9 bases between them. The CDR3 has 15 amino acids. Here the CDR3 reads CASSFQPNSYNEQFF. CDR3 DNA: TGTGCCAGCAGCTTCCAGCCGAACTCCTACAATGAGCAGTTCTTC.

The chain joins TRBV7-7 to TRBJ2-2, with D perhaps matching TRBD2 (6 bases). This CDR3 has 14 residues. Looked up from germline, CDR1 is SSHAT and CDR2 is FNYEAQ (reference sequence). V was cut by 3 bases and J by 6 bases, with 11 bases left in between. Here the CDR3 DNA reads TGTGCCAGCAGCTTCCGCAGGGAGGCCGGGGAGCTGTTTTTT. Its protein is CASSFRREAGELFF.

This chain joins TRBV4-2 and TRBJ1-3, with D possibly matching TRBD1 (6 bases). Germline V gives CDR1 LGHNA, CDR2 YNFKEQ. Trimming pared 3 bases from V and 2 bases from J, leaving 20 bases between. The CDR3 has 18 amino acids. The CDR3: CASSQGFRGEGAGNTIYF. The CDR3, as DNA: TGTGCCAGCAGCCAGGGGTTCAGGGGTGAAGGTGCTGGAAACACCATATATTTT.

This clonotype was observed once. The V call is TRBV9, the J call TRBJ2-3, with D possibly being TRBD1 (5 bases). The CDR3 sequence is 15 residues long. V lost 0 bases to trimming and J lost 3 bases, with 11 bases between them. Germline lookup yields CDR1 SGDLS and CDR2 YYNGEE. The DNA for the CDR3 is TGTGCCAGCAGCGTAGGCCTTTACAGGACAGATACGCAGTATTTT. This encodes CASSVGLYRTDTQYF.

The chain is built from TRBV20-1 and TRBJ2-7; weak D call: TRBD2 (5 bases). The CDR3 covers 11 residues. Germline CDR1 DFQATT, CDR2 SNEGSKA (reference sequence). V was cut by 4 bases and J by 4 bases, with 8 bases left in between. The CDR3 nucleotides are TGCAGTGCTACCCGAGGGTACGAGCAGTACTTC. It is translated as CSATRGYEQYF.